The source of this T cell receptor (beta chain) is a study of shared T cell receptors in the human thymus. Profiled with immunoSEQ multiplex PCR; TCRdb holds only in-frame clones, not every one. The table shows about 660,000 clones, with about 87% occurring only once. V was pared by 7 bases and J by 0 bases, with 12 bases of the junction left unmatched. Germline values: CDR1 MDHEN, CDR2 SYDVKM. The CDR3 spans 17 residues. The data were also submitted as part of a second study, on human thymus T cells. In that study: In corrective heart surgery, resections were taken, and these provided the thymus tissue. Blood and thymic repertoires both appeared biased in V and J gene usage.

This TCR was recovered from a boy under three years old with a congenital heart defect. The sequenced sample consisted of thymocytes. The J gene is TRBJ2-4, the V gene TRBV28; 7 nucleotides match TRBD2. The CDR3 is CASKASGPFKAKNIQYF. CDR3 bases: TGTGCCAGCAAGGCTAGCGGTCCGTTTAAAGCCAAAAACATTCAGTACTTC.